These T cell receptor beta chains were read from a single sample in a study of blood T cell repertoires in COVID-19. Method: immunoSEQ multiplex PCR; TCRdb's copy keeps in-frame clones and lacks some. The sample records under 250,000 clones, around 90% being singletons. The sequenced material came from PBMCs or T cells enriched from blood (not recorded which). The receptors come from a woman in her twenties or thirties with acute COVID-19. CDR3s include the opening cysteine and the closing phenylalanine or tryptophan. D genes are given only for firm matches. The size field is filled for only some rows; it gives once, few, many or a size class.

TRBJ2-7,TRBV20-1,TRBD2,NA,TGCAGTGCTAGTACGGGGGGGAACTACGAGCAGTACTTC,CSASTGGNYEQYF
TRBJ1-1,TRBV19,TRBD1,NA,TGTGCCAGTAGTATAGGAGACAGGGATATGACGACTGAAGCTTTCTTT,CASSIGDRDMTTEAFF
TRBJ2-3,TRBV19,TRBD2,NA,TGTGCCAGTAGTTGGGGGACTAGAAGCACAGATACGCAGTATTTT,CASSWGTRSTDTQYF
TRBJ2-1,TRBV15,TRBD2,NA,TGTGCCACCAGCAGAGTAGGAGCGGGGGGGCTGAATGAGCAGTTCTTC,CATSRVGAGGLNEQFF
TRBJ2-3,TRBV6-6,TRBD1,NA,TGTGCCAGCAGTTCCGCCAGGGGGGATACGCAGTATTTT,CASSSARGDTQYF
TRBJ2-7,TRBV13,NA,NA,TGTGCCAGCAGCTTAGTGGGCCCCTACGAGCAGTACTTC,CASSLVGPYEQYF
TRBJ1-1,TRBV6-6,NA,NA,TGTGCCAGCAGTTACTCCTTACAGATGAACACTGAAGCTTTCTTT,CASSYSLQMNTEAFF
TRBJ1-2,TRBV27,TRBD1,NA,TGTGCCAGCAAAATCGGACAGGGGAACTATGGCTACACCTTC,CASKIGQGNYGYTF
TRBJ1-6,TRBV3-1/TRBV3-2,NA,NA,TGTGCCAGCAGCCGGGCAGGGAATAATTCACCCCTCCACTTT,CASSRAGNNSPLHF
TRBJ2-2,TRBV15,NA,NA,TGTGCCACCCGCGGTTTCCCGGGACAAAGCACCGGGGAGCTGTTTTTT,CATRGFPGQSTGELFF
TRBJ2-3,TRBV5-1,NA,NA,TGCGCCAGCAGCTTGGCCACGGGGGGCGCTGGCACAGATACGCAGTATTTT,CASSLATGGAGTDTQYF
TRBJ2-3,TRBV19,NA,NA,TGTGCCAGTAGTATGATTTATTCTGAGGGTACGCAGTATTTT,CASSMIYSEGTQYF
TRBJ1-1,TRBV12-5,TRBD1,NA,TGTGCTAGTGGACCCTCGGACAGGGGGCGGAAAGCTTTCTTT,CASGPSDRGRKAFF
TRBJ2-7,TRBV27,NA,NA,TGTGCCAGCAGTTTTGACGCCCAGAGGGAGCAGTACTTC,CASSFDAQREQYF
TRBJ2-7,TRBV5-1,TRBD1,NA,TGCGCCAGCAGCTTACCGGGACAGGGGGCATACGAGCAGTACTTC,CASSLPGQGAYEQYF
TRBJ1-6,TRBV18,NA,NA,TGTGCCAGCTCTCAGGGGTATAATTCACCCCTCCACTTT,CASSQGYNSPLHF
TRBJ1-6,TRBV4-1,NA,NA,TGCGCCAGCAGCCAAGAAGTTCGCACAGGGTGGACCTCCTATAATTCACCCCTCCACTTT,CASSQEVRTGWTSYNSPLHF
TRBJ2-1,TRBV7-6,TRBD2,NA,TGTGCCAGCACCCTAGGGACTAGCCGCGACAATGAGCAGTTCTTC,CASTLGTSRDNEQFF
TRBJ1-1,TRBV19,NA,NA,TGTGCCAGTAGTATTGCAGGGCGAACTGAAGCTTTCTTT,CASSIAGRTEAFF
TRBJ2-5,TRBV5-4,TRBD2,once,TGTGCCAGCAGCTCGGGACTAGCGGCCCCTGAGACCCAGTACTTC,CASSSGLAAPETQYF
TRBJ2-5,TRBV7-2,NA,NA,TGTGCCAGCAGCCAACTCGGTCCTAGCGCCCAAGAGACCCAGTACTTC,CASSQLGPSAQETQYF
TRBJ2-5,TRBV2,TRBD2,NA,TGTGCCAGCAGTGAAGGGGTAGCGGGGGGTAGGGAGACCCAGTACTTC,CASSEGVAGGRETQYF
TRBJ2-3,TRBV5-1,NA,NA,TGCGCCAGCAGCCCCACACAGGGATCTCCTAGCACAGATACGCAGTATTTT,CASSPTQGSPSTDTQYF
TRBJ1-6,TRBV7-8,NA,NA,TGTGCCAGCAGCTCCGGTGACTATAATTCACCCCTCCACTTT,CASSSGDYNSPLHF
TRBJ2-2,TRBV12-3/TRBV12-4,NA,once,TGTGCCAGCAAGGAGGGTAACACCGGGGAGCTGTTTTTT,CASKEGNTGELFF
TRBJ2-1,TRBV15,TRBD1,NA,TGTGCCACCAGCAGAGACGGTGGCAGGGGGCTGTACAATGAGCAGTTCTTC,CATSRDGGRGLYNEQFF
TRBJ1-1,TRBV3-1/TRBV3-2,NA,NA,TGTGCCAGCAGCCAACACTATACAGGGCTGAACACTGAAGCTTTCTTT,CASSQHYTGLNTEAFF
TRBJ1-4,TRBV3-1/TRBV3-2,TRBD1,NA,TGTGCCAGCAGCCAAGCGGGACAGCTTAATGAAAAACTGTTTTTT,CASSQAGQLNEKLFF
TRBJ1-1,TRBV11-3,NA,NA,TGTGCCAGCAGCTTAACTGGGAGTTCGAACACTGAAGCTTTCTTT,CASSLTGSSNTEAFF